The 21 T cell receptor beta chains given below trace back to one sample, sequenced in a study of identical twins. TCRdb re-called the 5' RACE reads with MiXCR, one entry per CDR3 protein. The sample has about 340,000 distinct CDR3 sequences; roughly 9% are singletons. Sample: naive T cells sorted from blood. The receptors derive from a woman aged 45 to 65 in good health.

This clonotype has at least ten counts. The rearrangement joins TRBV29-1 to TRBJ2-1, with D unclear. V was pared by 0 bases and J by 7 bases, with 13 bases between. The germline V gene has CDR1 SQVTM and CDR2 ANQGSEA. CDR3 length: 14 amino acids. This CDR3 reads CSVEDQAFRNEQFF. CDR3 in DNA: TGCAGCGTTGAAGATCAGGCCTTTAGGAATGAGCAGTTCTTC.

This clonotype has just a few counts. The chain recombines TRBV14 with TRBJ2-1; 11 bases match TRBD2. This CDR3 comprises 15 residues. J was trimmed by 8 bases and V by 7 bases; bases with no gene match: 10. Germline CDR1 is SGHDN and CDR2 is FVKESK. CDR3 coding DNA: TGTGCCAGCAAGGGGGAAAAACTAGCGGGAGATGAGCAGTTCTTC. Protein: CASKGEKLAGDEQFF.

This clonotype showed up many times. V is TRBV20-1 and J is TRBJ2-3; 10 nucleotides agree with TRBD1. The germline CDR1 and CDR2 sequences are DFQATT and SNEGSKA (reference sequence). There are 14 residues in the CDR3. The V and J ends lost 6 bases and 1 base, in that order; junction bases with no gene match: 4. In nucleotides, the CDR3 is TGCAGTGCCGTGGGACAGGGGCGCACAGATACGCAGTATTTT. As protein: CSAVGQGRTDTQYF.

The CDR3 DNA reads as TGCGCCAGCCGGCGGACAGGGAGGACTGAAGCTTTCTTT. This gives the protein CASRRTGRTEAFF. The gene calls are TRBV5-1 and TRBJ1-1, with 8 positions matching TRBD1. The CDR3 length is 13 residues. Losses at the gene ends were 7 bases for V and 5 bases for J; bases not matched to a gene: 7. Germline V gene data show CDR1 as SGHRS and CDR2 as YFSETQ.

This clonotype was observed a few times. The chain joins TRBV7-9 to TRBJ2-5; D is unclear. Germline values: CDR1 SEHNR, CDR2 FQNEAQ (reference sequence). Trimming stripped 1 base from V and 3 bases from J, with 9 bases between. CDR3 length: 14 amino acids. This chain's CDR3 is CASSLVGDEETQYF. In DNA form, the CDR3 reads TGTGCCAGCAGCTTAGTGGGCGACGAAGAGACCCAGTACTTC.

In nucleotides, the CDR3 is TGTGCCAGCAGTGCGGGACTAAACACAGATACGCAGTATTTT. This translates into CASSAGLNTDTQYF. J is TRBJ2-3 and V is TRBV12-3 or TRBV12-4; 7 positions agree with TRBD2. V lost 5 bases and J lost 2; bases outside the gene matches: 4. This CDR3 is built from 14 residues.

This clonotype was recorded many times. The chain joins TRBV5-1 to TRBJ2-5; the match to TRBD1 covers 8 bases. V was clipped by 5 bases and J by 4 bases; unmatched bases: 4. CDR3 length equals 13 residues. Germline assignment: CDR1 SGHRS and CDR2 YFSETQ. The CDR3 DNA is TGCGCCAGCAGTTACGGGACAGGAGAGACCCAGTACTTC. It yields the protein CASSYGTGETQYF. The full variable domain, in which reference TRBV5-1 and TRBJ2-5 provide the parts outside the CDR3, is KAGVTQTPRYLIKTRGQQVTLSCSPISGHRSVSWYQQTPGQGLQFLFEYFSETQRNKGNFPGRFSGRQFSNSRSEMNVSTLELGDSALYLCASSYGTGETQYFGPGTRLLVL.

In its sample, this clonotype was seen a few times. The chain links TRBV20-1 to TRBJ2-3, with 9 bases identical to TRBD2. With 5 bases clipped from V and 1 base from J, the junction kept 4 bases outside the gene matches. Germline CDR1 DFQATT, CDR2 SNEGSKA (reference sequence). The CDR3 totals 14 residues. The CDR3 DNA reads as TGCAGTGCTCGTATAGCGGGAGGCACAGATACGCAGTATTTT. It codes for CSARIAGGTDTQYF.

This clonotype showed up many times. The chain combines TRBV9 with TRBJ2-1; D is perhaps TRBD1 (5 bases). The germline gives CDR1 SGDLS, CDR2 YYNGEE. CDR3 length: 18 amino acids. V lost 3 bases, J lost 8 bases, and 27 bases lay in between. The CDR3 coding sequence is TGTGCCAGCAGCGGAGGCCTCGACAGTTTATTTAGTGTCTATGAGCAGTTCTTC. Translated: CASSGGLDSLFSVYEQFF.

V and J are TRBV11-2 and TRBJ1-4; D ambiguous. The CDR3 is 13 amino acids. Trimming stripped 3 bases from V and 8 bases from J, with 10 bases between. The V gene's germline CDR1 is SGHAT and CDR2 FQNNGV. The CDR3 coding sequence is TGTGCCAGCAGCTTCAGCCCGTCGGAAAAACTGTTTTTT. This translates into CASSFSPSEKLFF. Based on the CDR3 plus reference TRBV11-2 and TRBJ1-4, the full variable domain is EAGVAQSPRYKIIEKRQSVAFWCNPISGHATLYWYQQILGQGPKLLIQFQNNGVVDDSQLPKDRFSAERLKGVDSTLKIQPAKLEDSAVYLCASSFSPSEKLFFGSGTQLSVL.

This clonotype occurred once. The V and J genes are TRBV3-1 and TRBJ2-1, with 11 bases lining up with TRBD1. Germline trimming cut 0 bases from V and 6 bases from J; bases unmatched to any gene: 1. This CDR3 has 15 amino acids. Germline CDR1 and CDR2: LGHDT and YNNKEL (reference sequence). The CDR3 nucleotides read TGTGCCAGCAGCCAAGATGGGACAGGGGGCAATGAGCAGTTCTTC. It translates to CASSQDGTGGNEQFF.

The sample holds a few counts of this clonotype. In DNA, the CDR3 is TGTGCCAGCAGTTCCTCGCTAGCGGGAGTGAATGAGCAGTTCTTC. Protein: CASSSSLAGVNEQFF. The chain is built from TRBV12-3 or TRBV12-4 and TRBJ2-1, with TRBD2 matching 10 bases. The V and J ends lost 4 bases and 7 bases, in that order; junction bases with no gene match: 7. This CDR3 is 15 amino acids long.

The chain couples TRBV5-1 to TRBJ1-1, with D perhaps matching TRBD1 (5 bases). V was pared by 5 bases and J by 11 bases, with 13 bases between. This CDR3 region has 11 residues. Germline V CDR1 and CDR2: SGHRS, YFSETQ. The CDR3 loop reads CASSSRVEAFF. The CDR3 bases are TGCGCCAGCAGTTCCAGGGTGGAGGCTTTCTTT.

The J gene is TRBJ1-2, the V gene TRBV20-1, with a weak D call TRBD1 (6 bases). V lost 6 bases to trimming and J lost 3 bases, with 14 bases between them. Germline lookup yields CDR1 DFQATT and CDR2 SNEGSKA (reference sequence). The CDR3 is 13 amino acids. CDR3 sequence reads: CSALGQIDYGYTF. The CDR3 DNA sequence: TGCAGTGCACTAGGACAGATTGACTATGGCTACACCTTC.

The V and J genes are TRBV5-1 and TRBJ2-1, with 9 bases fitting TRBD2. Germline V gene sequence: CDR1 SGHRS, CDR2 YFSETQ. V was pared by 4 bases and J by 8 bases, with 10 bases of the junction left unmatched. This CDR3 has 15 residues. The CDR3 DNA sequence: TGCGCCAGCAGCACTGTAGCGGGAGCGGATTATGAGCAGTTCTTC. Protein: CASSTVAGADYEQFF.

The table lists this clonotype with many counts. V and J are TRBV10-1 and TRBJ2-1, with D hard to call. Trimming pared 10 bases from V and 6 bases from J, leaving 19 bases between. CDR1 is WNHNN, CDR2 SYGVQD, per germline (reference sequence). The CDR3 consists of 14 residues. Here the CDR3 reads CATRPTRFSNEQFF. Written as DNA, the CDR3 is TGCGCCACTCGTCCAACCAGGTTTTCCAATGAGCAGTTCTTC.

This clonotype was seen repeatedly, ten times or more. J is TRBJ2-7 and V is TRBV28, with D tentatively TRBD2 (6 bases). This CDR3 has 14 residues. Germline V gives CDR1 MDHEN, CDR2 SYDVKM. V was cut by 5 bases and J by 3 bases, with 14 bases left in between. CDR3 sequence: CASSAPGLNYEQYV. As DNA, the CDR3 is TGTGCCAGCAGTGCCCCGGGACTGAACTACGAGCAGTACGTC.

This clonotype appeared a few times. V usage is TRBV11-2 and J usage is TRBJ2-3; the match to TRBD2 covers 13 bases. CDR3 length: 16 amino acids. Germline lookup yields CDR1 SGHAT and CDR2 FQNNGV. With V trimmed by 5 bases and J by 2 bases, 4 bases remained unmatched. The chain's CDR3 is CASSAGLAGATDTQYF. Here the CDR3 DNA reads TGTGCCAGCAGCGCCGGACTAGCGGGGGCCACAGATACGCAGTATTTT.

The chain carries TRBV4-2 and TRBJ2-3, with 9 bases identical to TRBD2. The CDR3 is 15 residues long. Trimming removed 1 base from V and 10 bases from J; junction bases left unmatched: 9. CDR1 and CDR2 from the germline V gene are LGHNA and YNFKEQ. CDR3 sequence (DNA): TGTGCCAGCAGCCAAGCCCCGCGGGAGGGCCGTCCGCAGTATTTT. The encoded protein is CASSQAPREGRPQYF.

This clonotype has a count of ten or more. V is TRBV20-1 and J is TRBJ2-3; 8 positions match TRBD2. The germline V gene encodes CDR1 DFQATT and CDR2 SNEGSKA (reference sequence). CDR3 length equals 13 residues. With 4 bases clipped from V and 2 bases from J, the junction kept 2 bases outside the gene matches. The CDR3 nucleotides read TGCAGTGCTATGACTAGCGCCACAGATACGCAGTATTTT. Translation gives CSAMTSATDTQYF.

V is TRBV12-5 and J is TRBJ2-3, with D uncertain. CDR3 length equals 16 residues. From germline, CDR1 is LGHNT and CDR2 FRNRAP. The germline V and J ends were trimmed by 5 bases and 1 base, with 16 bases remaining between them. The CDR3 spells CASGTARAGRTDTQYF. CDR3 in DNA: TGTGCTAGTGGTACCGCTAGGGCAGGACGCACAGATACGCAGTATTTT.